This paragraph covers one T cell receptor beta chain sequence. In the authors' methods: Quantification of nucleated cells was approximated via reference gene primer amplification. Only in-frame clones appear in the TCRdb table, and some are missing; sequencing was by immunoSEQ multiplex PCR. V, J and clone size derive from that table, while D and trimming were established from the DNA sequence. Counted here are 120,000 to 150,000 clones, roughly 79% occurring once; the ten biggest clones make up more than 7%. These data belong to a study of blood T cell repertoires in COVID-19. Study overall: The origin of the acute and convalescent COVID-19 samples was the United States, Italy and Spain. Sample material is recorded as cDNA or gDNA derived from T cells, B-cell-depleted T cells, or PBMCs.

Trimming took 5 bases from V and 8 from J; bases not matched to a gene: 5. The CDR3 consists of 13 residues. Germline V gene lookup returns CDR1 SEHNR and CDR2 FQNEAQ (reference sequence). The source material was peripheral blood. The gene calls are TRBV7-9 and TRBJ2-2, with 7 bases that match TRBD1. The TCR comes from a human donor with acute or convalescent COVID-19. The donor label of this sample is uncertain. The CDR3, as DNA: TGTGCCAGCAGCCAGACAGGGAGTGGGGAGCTGTTTTTT. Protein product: CASSQTGSGELFF.